This entry lists 24 T cell receptor beta chains sequenced from one sample in a study of T cell repertoires in cytomegalovirus infection. These receptors lack a known antigen. Via MiXCR, TCRdb re-called the reads, giving one row per CDR3 protein. This table has 84,000 or so distinct CDR3 sequences, about half appearing once. The source material was CD8+ T cells from cultured PBMCs, sampled from culture after CMV antigen stimulation. The receptors originated from a human donor in good health (CMV status not recorded). Some clones in this sample may be carry-over from other donors' samples.

The chain has TRBV9 and TRBJ1-5; D remains ambiguous. The V and J ends lost 1 base and 1 base respectively, with 9 bases between them. The length of the CDR3 is 15 residues. Germline-derived CDR1 and CDR2 are SGDLS and YYNGEE. The CDR3 sequence is CASSVSGKSNQPQHF. The CDR3 nucleotides are TGTGCCAGCAGCGTATCGGGAAAGAGCAATCAGCCCCAGCATTTT.

At least ten counts were recorded for this clonotype. The V call is TRBV7-3, the J call TRBJ2-3; possible D gene TRBD2, 6 bases. The CDR3 is made up of 16 amino acids. Trimming cost V 5 bases and J 5 bases, with 20 bases left between them. Germline V lookup: CDR1 SGHTA, CDR2 FQGTGA. In nucleotides, the CDR3 is TGTGCCAGCAGCACCGGGACTTTTCCCGCAAGAGATACGCAGTATTTT. Translated, it gives CASSTGTFPARDTQYF.

The table lists this clonotype with a few counts. The chain carries TRBV12-3 or TRBV12-4 and TRBJ2-7; D is perhaps TRBD2 (5 bases). With 1 base removed from V and 3 bases from J, the gap between germline ends came to 7 bases. The CDR3 totals 13 residues. The CDR3 spells CASSLGGLYEQYF. CDR3 sequence (DNA): TGTGCCAGCAGTTTAGGAGGGCTCTACGAGCAGTACTTC.

This chain's CDR3 is CAWSDPSPLTEAFF. In DNA, the CDR3 is TGTGCCTGGAGCGATCCCTCACCCTTGACTGAAGCTTTCTTT. The chain joins TRBV30 to TRBJ1-1; D not certain. The CDR3 spans 14 residues. Germline CDR1 and CDR2: GTSNPN and SVGIG (reference sequence). V shed 3 bases and J shed 5 bases, with 16 bases lying between them.

This chain links TRBV5-1 with TRBJ2-1; 10 nucleotides align to TRBD2. The CDR3 is 14 amino acids. Germline CDR1 is SGHRS and CDR2 is YFSETQ. V shed 1 base and J 6 bases; nucleotides not matched to a gene: 1. CDR3 coding DNA: TGCGCCAGCAGCTTGAGGACTAGCGGCAATGAGCAGTTCTTC. This codes for CASSLRTSGNEQFF.

This clonotype was observed a handful of times. The rearrangement uses TRBV7-6 and TRBJ2-7, with unresolved D. CDR1 SGHVS and CDR2 FNYEAQ come from the germline V gene. V was pared by 4 bases and J by 3 bases, with 4 bases between. The CDR3 is 11 amino acids. CDR3 loop: CASSSYYEQYF. DNA for the CDR3: TGTGCCAGCAGCTCGTACTACGAGCAGTACTTC.

In this sample, this clonotype turned up a few times. This chain joins TRBV7-2 and TRBJ2-3, with 7 nucleotides matching TRBD2. The junction had 7 bases not matched to a gene; V was cut back by 4 bases and J by 3 bases. CDR1 and CDR2 from the germline V gene are SGHTA and FQGNSA. The length of the CDR3 is 15 residues. As DNA, the CDR3 is TGTGCCAGCAGCTCGTCGGGAGGATGGACAGATACGCAGTATTTT. As protein: CASSSSGGWTDTQYF.

The chain combines TRBV6-5 with TRBJ2-7, with 7 bases fitting TRBD2. CDR1 and CDR2 from the germline V gene are MNHEY and SVGAGI. This CDR3 is 15 amino acids long. V dropped 0 bases and J dropped 5; count of bases not matched to a gene: 7. This CDR3 is CASSYSYPGGDEQYF. For the CDR3, the DNA is TGTGCCAGCAGTTACTCCTACCCTGGGGGGGACGAGCAGTACTTC.

The V gene is TRBV28, the J gene TRBJ2-2, with 8 bases identical to TRBD1. This CDR3 comprises 15 residues. Germline V gene sequence: CDR1 MDHEN, CDR2 SYDVKM. The V segment lost 7 bases and the J segment 4 bases; nucleotides outside the gene matches: 8. This CDR3 reads CASTLTGDGTGELFF. The CDR3 DNA is TGTGCCAGCACCCTGACAGGGGATGGCACCGGGGAGCTGTTTTTT. Combining the CDR3 with reference TRBV28 and TRBJ2-2 gives the whole variable domain DVKVTQSSRYLVKRTGEKVFLECVQDMDHENMFWYRQDPGLGLRLIYFSYDVKMKEKGDIPEGYSVSREKKERFSLILESASTNQTSMYLCASTLTGDGTGELFFGEGSRLTVL.

V is TRBV7-9 and J is TRBJ2-2; 7 bases line up with TRBD1. Per germline, CDR1 SEHNR and CDR2 FQNEAQ (reference sequence). This CDR3 has 15 amino acids. The V gene end was trimmed by 3 bases and the J gene end by 5 bases; junction bases not matched to a gene: 6. The CDR3 nucleotides read TGTGCCAGCAGCTTCCTGACAGGGTCGACCGGGGAGCTGTTTTTT. Translating it yields CASSFLTGSTGELFF.

This clonotype was found a few times. The V call is TRBV6-5, the J call TRBJ2-2, with D perhaps TRBD2 (6 bases). The V end was cut by 7 bases, the J end by 1 base, with 16 bases between. Germline V CDR1 and CDR2: MNHEY, SVGAGI. This CDR3 comprises 16 residues. CDR3 residues: CASTYGAGMNTGELFF. In nucleotides, the CDR3 is TGTGCCAGCACCTACGGAGCGGGTATGAACACCGGGGAGCTGTTTTTT.

This chain links TRBV6-6 with TRBJ2-7; 8 bases are shared with TRBD2. Germline V gives CDR1 MNHNY, CDR2 SVGAGI (reference sequence). V dropped 0 bases and J dropped 2; count of bases not matched to a gene: 3. This CDR3 is built from 15 residues. The CDR3 sequence is CASSYSAGGTYEQYF. The DNA for the CDR3 is TGTGCCAGCAGTTACTCGGCGGGAGGCACCTACGAGCAGTACTTC.

This clonotype showed up just a few times. This sequence joins TRBV6-1 and TRBJ1-2; the match to TRBD1 covers 9 bases. The length of the CDR3 is 15 residues. Germline CDR1 reads MNHNS; CDR2 reads SASEGT. The V and J ends lost 1 base and 5 bases, in that order; junction bases with no gene match: 5. CDR3 in amino acids: CASSEDRGRRYGYTF. In DNA, the CDR3 is TGTGCCAGCAGTGAAGACAGGGGGCGTAGATATGGCTACACCTTC.

This clonotype was seen a few times. V is TRBV4-1 and J is TRBJ2-1, with 12 bases that match TRBD2. Germline values: CDR1 MGHRA, CDR2 YSYEKL. CDR3 length equals 16 residues. Germline trimming cut 1 base from V and 7 bases from J; bases unmatched to any gene: 5. In nucleotides, the CDR3 is TGCGCCAGCAGCCAAGCAGGACTAGCGGGAATAAATGAGCAGTTCTTC. Its protein product is CASSQAGLAGINEQFF.

A note on this clonotype: One base away lies a much larger clone, so this may be a sequencing read error. This sequence joins TRBV7-8 and TRBJ2-1; the D is unclear. CDR1 is SGHVS and CDR2 is FQNEAQ in the germline V gene. The CDR3 totals 12 residues. The CDR3 region is CASGLAGNEQFF. CDR3 bases: TGTGCCAGCGGCTTAGCTGGGAATGAGCAGTTCTTC.

This clonotype occurred many times. This chain connects TRBV7-8 to TRBJ1-5; D uncertain. The CDR3 extends over 15 amino acids. V lost 1 base to trimming and J lost 2 bases, with 9 bases between them. CDR1 is SGHVS and CDR2 is FQNEAQ in the germline V gene. The CDR3 sequence is CASSLERSGNQPQHF. Written as DNA, the CDR3 is TGTGCCAGCAGCTTAGAAAGGTCCGGCAATCAGCCCCAGCATTTT. Full variable domain (outside the CDR3, taken from reference TRBV7-8 and TRBJ1-5): GAGVSQSPRYKVAKRGQDVALRCDPISGHVSLFWYQQALGQGPEFLTYFQNEAQLDKSGLPSDRFFAERPEGSVSTLKIQRTQQEDSAVYLCASSLERSGNQPQHFGDGTRLSIL.

This clonotype is a singleton in its sample. The chain uses TRBV28 and TRBJ1-2, with 11 bases identical to TRBD1. The CDR3 consists of 17 residues. CDR1 and CDR2 (germline): MDHEN, SYDVKM. V shed 4 bases, J shed 5 bases, and the junction held 12 bases outside the gene matches. CDR3 sequence reads: CASSSPRDRGIGYGYTF. CDR3 nucleotide sequence: TGTGCCAGCAGTTCTCCACGGGACAGGGGGATCGGTTATGGCTACACCTTC.

V gene TRBV4-2 combines with J gene TRBJ2-7; TRBD2 might be the D (5 bases). The CDR3 has 14 amino acids. Looked up from germline, CDR1 is LGHNA and CDR2 is YNFKEQ. V dropped 0 bases and J dropped 2 bases, with 8 bases sitting between them. CDR3 sequence (DNA): TGTGCCAGCAGCCAAGACCCGGGAACCTACGAGCAGTACTTC. Encoded protein: CASSQDPGTYEQYF.

Worth noting for this clonotype: One junction end does not reproduce the germline sequence, and a read error may be involved. The chain links TRBV4-1 to TRBJ2-7; 10 bases agree with TRBD2. The CDR3 length is 16 residues. CDR1 is MGHRA and CDR2 is YSYEKL in the germline V gene. CDR3: CASSQVRLAGAYEQYF. The CDR3 DNA is TGTGCCAGCAGCCAAGTGAGGCTAGCGGGGGCCTACGAGCAGTACTTC.

The rearrangement links TRBV5-1 to TRBJ2-4; the D gene is possibly TRBD2 (5 bases). The V end lost 4 bases, the J end lost 1 base, and 15 bases lay between the germline ends. The CDR3 consists of 16 residues. CDR1 is SGHRS, CDR2 YFSETQ, per germline. CDR3 DNA sequence: TGCGCCAGCAGCCCGGTGGGAGAGTGGGCCAAAAACATTCAGTACTTC. Encoded protein: CASSPVGEWAKNIQYF.

This chain joins TRBV5-6 and TRBJ2-1, with D perhaps assigned TRBD1 or TRBD2 (6 bases each). Trimming shortened V by 4 bases and J by 11 bases, and 13 bases separated the two germline ends. This CDR3 spans 12 amino acids. Germline CDR1 SGHDT, CDR2 YYEEEE. The CDR3 reads CASSLGGPKQFF. The CDR3 region has the DNA TGTGCCAGCAGCCTTGGGGGGCCCAAGCAGTTCTTC.

This chain joins TRBV13 and TRBJ2-1; D remains ambiguous. V was pared by 1 base and J by 8 bases, with 9 bases between. The CDR3 is 13 residues long. Germline-derived CDR1 and CDR2 are PRHDT and FYEKMQ (reference sequence). CDR3: CASSLENFYEQFF. The CDR3 DNA reads as TGTGCCAGCAGCTTAGAGAACTTCTATGAGCAGTTCTTC.

In this sample, this clonotype turned up a few times. V is TRBV20-1 and J is TRBJ2-1; D is undetermined. V was shortened by 3 bases and J by 1 base, with 7 bases between the two germline ends. This CDR3 region has 13 residues. CDR1 is DFQATT, CDR2 SNEGSKA, per germline (reference sequence). The CDR3 is CSASAGSYNEQFF. DNA for the CDR3: TGCAGTGCTAGTGCCGGTTCCTACAATGAGCAGTTCTTC.

V gene TRBV11-2 combines with J gene TRBJ1-1; no clear D. V was cut by 2 bases and J by 5 bases, with 9 bases left in between. The CDR3 has 13 amino acids. Germline CDR1 reads SGHAT; CDR2 reads FQNNGV. The CDR3 sequence is CASSLRRWTEAFF. DNA for the CDR3: TGTGCCAGCAGCTTAAGGCGCTGGACTGAAGCTTTCTTT.